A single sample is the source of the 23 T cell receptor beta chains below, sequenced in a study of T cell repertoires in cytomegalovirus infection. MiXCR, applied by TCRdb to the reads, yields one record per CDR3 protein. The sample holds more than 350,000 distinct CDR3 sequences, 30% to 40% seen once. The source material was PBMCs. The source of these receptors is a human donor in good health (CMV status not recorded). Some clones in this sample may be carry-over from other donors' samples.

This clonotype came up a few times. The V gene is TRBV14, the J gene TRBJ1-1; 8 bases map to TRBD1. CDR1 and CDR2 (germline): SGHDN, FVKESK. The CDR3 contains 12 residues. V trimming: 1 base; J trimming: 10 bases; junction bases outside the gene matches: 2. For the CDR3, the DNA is TGTGCCAGCAGCCAAGGGACAGGGCGAGCTTTCTTT. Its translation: CASSQGTGRAFF. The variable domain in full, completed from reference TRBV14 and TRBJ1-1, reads EAGVTQFPSHSVIEKGQTVTLRCDPISGHDNLYWYRRVMGKEIKFLLHFVKESKQDESGMPNNRFLAERTGGTYSTLKVQPAELEDSGVYFCASSQGTGRAFFGQGTRLTVV.

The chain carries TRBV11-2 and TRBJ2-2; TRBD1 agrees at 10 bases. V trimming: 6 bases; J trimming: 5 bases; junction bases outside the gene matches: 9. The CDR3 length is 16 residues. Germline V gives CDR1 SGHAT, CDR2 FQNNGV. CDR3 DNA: TGTGCCAGCAGACGGACAGGGGGAGTAGGGACCGGGGAGCTGTTTTTT. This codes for CASRRTGGVGTGELFF.

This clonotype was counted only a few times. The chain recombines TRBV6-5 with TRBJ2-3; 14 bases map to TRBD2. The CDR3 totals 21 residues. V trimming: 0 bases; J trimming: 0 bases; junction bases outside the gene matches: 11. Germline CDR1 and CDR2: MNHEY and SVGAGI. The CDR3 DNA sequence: TGTGCCAGCAGTTACTCGAGTGGACTAGCGGGGGGCCGGGAAAGCACAGATACGCAGTATTTT. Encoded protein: CASSYSSGLAGGRESTDTQYF.

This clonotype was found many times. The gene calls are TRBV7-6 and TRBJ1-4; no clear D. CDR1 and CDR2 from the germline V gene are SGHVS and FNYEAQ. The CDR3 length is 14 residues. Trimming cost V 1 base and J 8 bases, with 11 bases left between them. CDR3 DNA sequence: TGTGCCAGCAGCTTAGTAGGGCCAGACGAAAAACTGTTTTTT. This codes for CASSLVGPDEKLFF.

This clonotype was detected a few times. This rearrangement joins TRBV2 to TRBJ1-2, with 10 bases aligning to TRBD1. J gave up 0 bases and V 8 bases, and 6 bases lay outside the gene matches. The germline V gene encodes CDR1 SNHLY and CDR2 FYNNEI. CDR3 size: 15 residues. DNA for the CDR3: TGTGCCAGCGAGGGACAGGGGACTCCTAACTATGGCTACACCTTC. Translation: CASEGQGTPNYGYTF.

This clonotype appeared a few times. CDR3 coding DNA: TGTGCCAGCAGCTTAGTTTTTCAGGACACTGAAGCTTTCTTT. Translated, it gives CASSLVFQDTEAFF. V usage is TRBV7-6 and J usage is TRBJ1-1; D ambiguous. This CDR3 has 14 amino acids. V gave up 1 base and J gave up 3 bases, with 9 bases separating them. Per the germline V gene, CDR1 is SGHVS and CDR2 is FNYEAQ.

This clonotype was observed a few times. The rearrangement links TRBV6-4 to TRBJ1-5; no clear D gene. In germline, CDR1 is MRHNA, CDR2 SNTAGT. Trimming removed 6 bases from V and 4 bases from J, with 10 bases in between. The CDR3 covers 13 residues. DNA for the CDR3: TGTGCCAGCAGCGCGGACCCGAATCAGCCCCAGCATTTT. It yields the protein CASSADPNQPQHF.

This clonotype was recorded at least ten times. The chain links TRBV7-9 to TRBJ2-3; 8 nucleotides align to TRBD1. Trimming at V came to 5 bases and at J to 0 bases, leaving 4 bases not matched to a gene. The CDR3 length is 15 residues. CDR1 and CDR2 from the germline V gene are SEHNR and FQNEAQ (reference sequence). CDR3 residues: CASSPWTGSTDTQYF. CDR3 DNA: TGTGCCAGCAGCCCGTGGACAGGGAGCACAGATACGCAGTATTTT.

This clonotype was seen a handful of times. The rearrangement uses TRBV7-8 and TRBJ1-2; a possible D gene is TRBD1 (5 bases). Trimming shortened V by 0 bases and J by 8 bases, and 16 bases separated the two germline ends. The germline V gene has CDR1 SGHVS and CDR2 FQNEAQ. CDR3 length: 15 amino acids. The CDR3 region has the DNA TGTGCCAGCAGCTTAGCTGGTGCCCCTAGGGGAGGCTACACCTTC. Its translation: CASSLAGAPRGGYTF.

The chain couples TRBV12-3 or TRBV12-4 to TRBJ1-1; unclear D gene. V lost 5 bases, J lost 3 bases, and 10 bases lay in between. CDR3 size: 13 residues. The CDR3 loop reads CASSHIPDTEAFF. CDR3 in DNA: TGTGCCAGCAGTCACATACCGGACACTGAAGCTTTCTTT.

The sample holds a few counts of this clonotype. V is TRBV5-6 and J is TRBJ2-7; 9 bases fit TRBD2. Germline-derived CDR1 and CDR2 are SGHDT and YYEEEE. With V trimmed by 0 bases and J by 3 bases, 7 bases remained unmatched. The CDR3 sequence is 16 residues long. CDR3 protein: CASSLEAGGKFYEQYF. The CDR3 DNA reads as TGTGCCAGCAGCTTGGAGGCGGGGGGGAAATTCTACGAGCAGTACTTC. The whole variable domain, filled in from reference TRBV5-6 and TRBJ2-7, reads DAGVTQSPTHLIKTRGQQVTLRCSPKSGHDTVSWYQQALGQGPQFIFQYYEEEERQRGNFPDRFSGHQFPNYSSELNVNALLLGDSALYLCASSLEAGGKFYEQYFGPGTRLTVT.

DNA of the CDR3: TGTGCCAGCAGCTGGGGCGGGACCTACGAGCAGTACTTC. Translated, it gives CASSWGGTYEQYF. V and J are TRBV6-5 and TRBJ2-7; weak D call: TRBD2 (6 bases). From germline, CDR1 is MNHEY and CDR2 SVGAGI. The CDR3 contains 13 residues. Deletions cut 6 bases from V and 2 bases from J, with 11 bases between.

The CDR3 region has the DNA TGCGCCAGCAGTGCTAGCGTGGTCCTCCCGGAGCAGTTCTTC. Protein: CASSASVVLPEQFF. This chain uses TRBV10-1 with TRBJ2-1; D may be TRBD2 (6 bases). Germline V gene sequence: CDR1 WNHNN, CDR2 SYGVQD (reference sequence). The CDR3 is 14 residues long. V shed 4 bases and J shed 10 bases, with 17 bases lying between them.

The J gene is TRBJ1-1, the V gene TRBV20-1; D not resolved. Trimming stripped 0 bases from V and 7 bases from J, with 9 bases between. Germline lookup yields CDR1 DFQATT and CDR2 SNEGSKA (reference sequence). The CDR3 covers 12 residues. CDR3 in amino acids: CSARDSHHEAFF. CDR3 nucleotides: TGCAGTGCTAGAGACTCCCATCATGAAGCTTTCTTT.

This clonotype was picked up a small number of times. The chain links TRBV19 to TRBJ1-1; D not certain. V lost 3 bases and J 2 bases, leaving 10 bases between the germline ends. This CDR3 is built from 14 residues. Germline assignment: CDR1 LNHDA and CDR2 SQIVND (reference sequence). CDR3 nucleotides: TGTGCCAGTAGTATTGCGACGGCAAACACTGAAGCTTTCTTT. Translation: CASSIATANTEAFF.

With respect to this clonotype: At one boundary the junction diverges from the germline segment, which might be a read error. The CDR3 here is CASSLGGAANTGELCF. Written as DNA, the CDR3 is TGTGCCAGCAGCTTAGGAGGCGCGGCAAACACCGGGGAGCTGTGTTTT. The rearrangement links TRBV7-2 to TRBJ2-2; a weak D match, TRBD2 (5 bases). The CDR3 extends over 16 amino acids. Germline V gives CDR1 SGHTA, CDR2 FQGNSA.

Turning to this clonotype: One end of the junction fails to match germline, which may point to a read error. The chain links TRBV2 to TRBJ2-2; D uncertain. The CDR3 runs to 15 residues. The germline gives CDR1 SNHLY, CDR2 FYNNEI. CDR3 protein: CDSRPIRLNTGELFF. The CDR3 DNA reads TGTGACAGCAGGCCTATCAGGTTAAACACCGGGGAGCTGTTTTTT.

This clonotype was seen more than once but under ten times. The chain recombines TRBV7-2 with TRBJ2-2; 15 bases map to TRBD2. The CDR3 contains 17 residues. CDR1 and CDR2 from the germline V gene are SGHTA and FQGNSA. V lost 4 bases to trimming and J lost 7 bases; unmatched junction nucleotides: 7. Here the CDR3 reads CASSSPGLAGGNGELFF. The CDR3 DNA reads TGTGCCAGCAGCTCTCCTGGACTAGCGGGGGGGAACGGGGAGCTGTTTTTT. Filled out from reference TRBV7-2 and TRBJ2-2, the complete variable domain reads GAGVSQSPSNKVTEKGKDVELRCDPISGHTALYWYRQSLGQGLEFLIYFQGNSAPDKSGLPSDRFSAERTGGSVSTLTIQRTQQEDSAVYLCASSSPGLAGGNGELFFGEGSRLTVL.

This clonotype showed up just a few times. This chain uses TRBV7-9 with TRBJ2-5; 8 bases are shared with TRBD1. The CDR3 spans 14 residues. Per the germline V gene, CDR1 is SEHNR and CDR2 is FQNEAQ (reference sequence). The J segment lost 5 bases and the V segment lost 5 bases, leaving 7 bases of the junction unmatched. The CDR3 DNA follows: TGTGCCAGCAGCGGGACAGGCCAGGACGAGACCCAGTACTTC. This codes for CASSGTGQDETQYF.

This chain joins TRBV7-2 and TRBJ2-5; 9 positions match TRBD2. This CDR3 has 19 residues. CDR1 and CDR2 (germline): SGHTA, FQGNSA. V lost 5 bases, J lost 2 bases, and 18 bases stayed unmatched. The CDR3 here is CASSHLGGSAGGRQETQYF. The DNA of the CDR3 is TGTGCCAGCAGCCACCTCGGGGGGTCAGCGGGGGGCCGACAAGAGACCCAGTACTTC.

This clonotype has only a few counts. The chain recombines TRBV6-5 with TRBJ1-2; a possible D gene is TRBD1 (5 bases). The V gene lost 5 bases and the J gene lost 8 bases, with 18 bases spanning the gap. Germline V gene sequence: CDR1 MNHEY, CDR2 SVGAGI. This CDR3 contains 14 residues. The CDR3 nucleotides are TGTGCCAGCAGTCCTGGGACGCCACCGGGGGGCTACACCTTC. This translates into CASSPGTPPGGYTF.

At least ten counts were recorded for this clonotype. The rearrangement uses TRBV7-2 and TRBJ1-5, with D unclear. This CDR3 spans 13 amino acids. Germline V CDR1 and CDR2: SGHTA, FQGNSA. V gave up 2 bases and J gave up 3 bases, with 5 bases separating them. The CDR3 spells CASSLQNNQPQHF. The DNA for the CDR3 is TGTGCCAGCAGCTTACAGAACAATCAGCCCCAGCATTTT.

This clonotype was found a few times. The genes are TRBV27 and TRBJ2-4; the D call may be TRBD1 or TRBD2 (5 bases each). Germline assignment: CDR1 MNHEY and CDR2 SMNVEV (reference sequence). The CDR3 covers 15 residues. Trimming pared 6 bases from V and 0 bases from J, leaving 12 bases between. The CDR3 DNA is TGTGCCAGCAGCCTCTCGGGGCTAGCCAAAAACATTCAGTACTTC. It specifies CASSLSGLAKNIQYF.